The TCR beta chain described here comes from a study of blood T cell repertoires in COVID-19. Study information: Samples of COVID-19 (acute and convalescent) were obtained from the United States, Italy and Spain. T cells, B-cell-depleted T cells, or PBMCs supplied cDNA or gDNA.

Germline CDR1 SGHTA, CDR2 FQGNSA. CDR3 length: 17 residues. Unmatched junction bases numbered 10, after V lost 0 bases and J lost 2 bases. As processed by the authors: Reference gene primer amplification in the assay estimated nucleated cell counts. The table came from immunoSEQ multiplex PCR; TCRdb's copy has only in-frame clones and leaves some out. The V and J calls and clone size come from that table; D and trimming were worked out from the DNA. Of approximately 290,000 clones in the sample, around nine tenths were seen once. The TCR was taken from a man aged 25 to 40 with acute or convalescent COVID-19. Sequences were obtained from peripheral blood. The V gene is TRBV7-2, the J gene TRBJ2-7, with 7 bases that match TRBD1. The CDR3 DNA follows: TGTGCCAGCAGCTTAGCGAGACAGGGAATTCTCACCTACGAGCAGTACTTC. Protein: CASSLARQGILTYEQYF.